This entry concerns a single T cell receptor beta chain. The record originates from a study of blood T cell repertoires in COVID-19. At the level of the study: Researchers got acute and convalescent COVID-19 samples from the United States, Italy and Spain.

V dropped 1 base and J dropped 2 bases, with 9 bases sitting between them. The CDR3 sequence is 15 residues long. Germline V gene data show CDR1 as SGHTA and CDR2 as FQGNSA. Here immunoSEQ multiplex PCR was the method, and the copy in TCRdb shows in-frame clones only, minus some. This table has about 220,000 clones, 83% appearing once. Participants came from about two dozen US areas, aged roughly 18 to 89 years. Self-reported history from a screening survey and questionnaire set each donor's cohort. People in the exposed group encountered a COVID-19 case within 2 weeks before entering the study. This TCR came from a woman between 45 and 60 years old who had been exposed to COVID-19. The chain employs TRBV7-2 and TRBJ1-3; D is ambiguous. The sample was PBMCs or T cells enriched from blood (not recorded which). CDR3 nucleotide sequence: TGTGCCAGCAGCTTAGACTGGAGTCCTGGAAACACCATATATTTT. As protein: CASSLDWSPGNTIYF.